The source of this TCR beta chain is a study of OX40 agonist ivuxolimab in advanced cancers. As for the study in general: Each dose-escalation patient presented with hepatocellular carcinoma, melanoma, renal cell or head and neck cancer.

Using immunoSEQ multiplex PCR, the repertoire was profiled, and TCRdb retains in-frame clones only, with some absent. The table records more than 70,000 clones, under 95% of them present only once. This sequence was found in an adult with an advanced solid tumor such as melanoma, head and neck, liver or kidney cancer. The sequenced sample was CD4+ or CD8+ T cells sorted from blood, obtained in a trial of the OX40 agonist ivuxolimab.

DNA of the CDR3: TGTGCCAGCAGCTTAGCGCGGGGCCCATCCTACGAGCAGTACTTC. Translation gives CASSLARGPSYEQYF. This chain uses TRBV7-9 with TRBJ2-7, with D perhaps matching TRBD2 (6 bases). The V end was cut by 0 bases, the J end by 1 base, with 10 bases between. The CDR3 is 15 amino acids. The germline CDR1 and CDR2 sequences are SEHNR and FQNEAQ (reference sequence).